A single sample is the source of the 2 T cell receptor beta chains below, sequenced in a study of Graves' ophthalmopathy and Graves' hyperthyroidism. From RNA, the CDR3 regions of TCR beta chains were amplified and sequenced. RT-PCR was first run with HTBI primers, then multiplex PCR in a second round. One entry per CDR3 protein, called by TCRdb with MiXCR from the multiplex PCR reads. The sample gives about 1.1 million distinct CDR3 sequences, 35% to 40% of which show up once; around 10% is in the top ten. The sample taken for sequencing was peripheral blood or thyroid tissue (not recorded which). Source of these receptors: an adult man with Graves' hyperthyroidism.

This clonotype occurred many times. This chain uses TRBV24-1 with TRBJ1-2; D possibly corresponds to TRBD1 (6 bases). The V end was cut by 7 bases, the J end by 4 bases, with 12 bases between. CDR3 length: 13 amino acids. CDR1 is KGHDR, CDR2 SFDVKD, per germline. CDR3 bases: TGTGCCACCAGCGCCACGGACAGCTATGGCTACACCTTC. It encodes CATSATDSYGYTF.

This clonotype was observed a few times. Just one base apart from a much larger clone, this may be a read error. V is TRBV2 and J is TRBJ1-5; TRBD1 matches 8 bases. CDR3 length: 15 amino acids. Germline lookup yields CDR1 SNHLY and CDR2 FYNNEI. The CDR3 DNA follows: TGTGCCGGCAGTGGGGAGACAGGGGCCGGCCAGCCCCAGCATTTT. Encoded protein: CAGSGETGAGQPQHF.